This T cell receptor (beta chain) was recorded in a study of response to subunit inactivated influenza vaccine. Study results and limitations: It was the authors' suggestion that each seasonal influenza vaccination recruits few new T cells.

This clonotype was observed at least ten times. Antigen unknown. TCRdb called the RT-PCR reads again in MiXCR, with one record for every CDR3 protein. The sample carries some 180,000 distinct CDR3 sequences, approximately 8.7% recorded once. Trimming stripped 1 base from V and 4 bases from J, with 11 bases between. The CDR3 length is 15 residues. Germline CDR1 and CDR2: LGHDT and YNNKEL (reference sequence). This chain uses TRBV3-1 with TRBJ1-5; D is unclear. The starting material was non-naive T cells sorted from PBMCs, obtained on the day of vaccination. This receptor was obtained from a middle-aged man who received an inactivated influenza vaccine. The CDR3 protein is CASSQGPGKNQPQHF. For the CDR3, the DNA is TGTGCCAGCAGCCAAGGGCCGGGGAAAAATCAGCCCCAGCATTTT.